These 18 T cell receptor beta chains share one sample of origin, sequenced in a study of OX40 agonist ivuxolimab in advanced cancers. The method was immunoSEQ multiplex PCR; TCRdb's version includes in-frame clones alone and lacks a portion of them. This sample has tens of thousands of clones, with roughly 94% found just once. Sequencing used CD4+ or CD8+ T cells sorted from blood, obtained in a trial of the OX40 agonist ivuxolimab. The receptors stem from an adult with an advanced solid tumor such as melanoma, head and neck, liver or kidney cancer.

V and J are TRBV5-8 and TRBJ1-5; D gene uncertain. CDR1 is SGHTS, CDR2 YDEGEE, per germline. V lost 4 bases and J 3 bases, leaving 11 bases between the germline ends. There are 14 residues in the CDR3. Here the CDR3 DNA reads TGTGCCAGCAGCCCTCCCTGGGACAATCAGCCCCAGCATTTT. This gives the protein CASSPPWDNQPQHF.

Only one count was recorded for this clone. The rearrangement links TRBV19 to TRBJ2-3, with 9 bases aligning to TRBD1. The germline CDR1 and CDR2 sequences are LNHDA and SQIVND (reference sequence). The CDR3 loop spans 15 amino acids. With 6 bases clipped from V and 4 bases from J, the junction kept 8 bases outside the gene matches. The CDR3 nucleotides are TGTGCCAGTAGCCCGGACAGGGGATCATCAGATACGCAGTATTTT. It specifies CASSPDRGSSDTQYF.

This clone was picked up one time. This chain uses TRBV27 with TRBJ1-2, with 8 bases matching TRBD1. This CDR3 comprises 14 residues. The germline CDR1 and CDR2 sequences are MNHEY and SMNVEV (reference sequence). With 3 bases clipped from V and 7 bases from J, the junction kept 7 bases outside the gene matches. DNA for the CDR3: TGTGCCAGCAGTTTTGCAGGGGGCGCCCCTGGCTACACCTTC. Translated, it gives CASSFAGGAPGYTF.

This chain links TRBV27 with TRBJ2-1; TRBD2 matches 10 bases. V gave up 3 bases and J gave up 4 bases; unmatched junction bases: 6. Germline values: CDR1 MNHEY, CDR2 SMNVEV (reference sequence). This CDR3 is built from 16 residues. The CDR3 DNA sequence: TGTGCCAGCAGTTTGTTAGGGACTAGCGTTTACAATGAGCAGTTCTTC. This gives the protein CASSLLGTSVYNEQFF.

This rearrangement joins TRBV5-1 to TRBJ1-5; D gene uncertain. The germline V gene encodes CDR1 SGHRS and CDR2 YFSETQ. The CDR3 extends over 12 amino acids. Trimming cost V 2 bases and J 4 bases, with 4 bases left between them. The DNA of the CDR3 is TGCGCCAGCAGCTTCGGAAATCAGCCCCAGCATTTT. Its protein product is CASSFGNQPQHF. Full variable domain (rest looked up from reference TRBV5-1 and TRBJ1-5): KAGVTQTPRYLIKTRGQQVTLSCSPISGHRSVSWYQQTPGQGLQFLFEYFSETQRNKGNFPGRFSGRQFSNSRSEMNVSTLELGDSALYLCASSFGNQPQHFGDGTRLSIL.

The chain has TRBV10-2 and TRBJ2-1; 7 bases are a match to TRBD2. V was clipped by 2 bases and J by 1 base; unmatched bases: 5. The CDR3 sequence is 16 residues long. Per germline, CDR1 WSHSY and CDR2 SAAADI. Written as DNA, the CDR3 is TGCGCCAGCAGTGAGGGGTGGGGGGGATCCTACAATGAGCAGTTCTTC. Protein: CASSEGWGGSYNEQFF.

DNA for the CDR3: TGTGCCAGTAGTCCCCTGCGACTAGAGGGCGAGCAGTACTTC. Its protein product is CASSPLRLEGEQYF. The V and J genes are TRBV19 and TRBJ2-7; a weak D match, TRBD2 (6 bases). The CDR3 length is 14 residues. The germline gives CDR1 LNHDA, CDR2 SQIVND (reference sequence). Trimming stripped 5 bases from V and 6 bases from J, with 17 bases between. Full variable domain (rest looked up from reference TRBV19 and TRBJ2-7): DGGITQSPKYLFRKEGQNVTLSCEQNLNHDAMYWYRQDPGQGLRLIYYSQIVNDFQKGDIAEGYSVSREKKESFPLTVTSAQKNPTAFYLCASSPLRLEGEQYFGPGTRLTVT.

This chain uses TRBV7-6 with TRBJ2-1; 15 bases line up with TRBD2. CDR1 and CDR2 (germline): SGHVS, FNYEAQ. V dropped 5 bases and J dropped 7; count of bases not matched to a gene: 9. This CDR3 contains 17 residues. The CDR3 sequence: CASSHRTSGRAGNEQFF. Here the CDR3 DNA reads TGTGCCAGCAGCCATCGGACTAGCGGGAGGGCGGGGAATGAGCAGTTCTTC.

CDR3 bases: TGTGCCAGCAGTCCACGTTGGGGCGTCACTGAAGCTTTCTTT. Its protein product is CASSPRWGVTEAFF. The chain is built from TRBV28 and TRBJ1-1, with D possibly being TRBD1 (5 bases). The CDR3 totals 14 residues. V shed 5 bases and J shed 4 bases, with 14 bases lying between them. Germline CDR1 MDHEN, CDR2 SYDVKM.

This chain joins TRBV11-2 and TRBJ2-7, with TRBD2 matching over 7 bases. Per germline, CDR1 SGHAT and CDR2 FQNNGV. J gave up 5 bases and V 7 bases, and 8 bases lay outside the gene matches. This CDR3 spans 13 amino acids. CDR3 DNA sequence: TGTGCCAGCAAGGGAGAGGCGGGGGACGAGCAGTACTTC. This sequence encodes CASKGEAGDEQYF.

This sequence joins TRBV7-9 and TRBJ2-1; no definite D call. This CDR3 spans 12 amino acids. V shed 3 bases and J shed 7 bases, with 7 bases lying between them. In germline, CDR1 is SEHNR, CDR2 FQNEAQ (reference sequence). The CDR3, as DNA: TGTGCCAGCAGCTTTCTGCGGAATGAGCAGTTCTTC. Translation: CASSFLRNEQFF.

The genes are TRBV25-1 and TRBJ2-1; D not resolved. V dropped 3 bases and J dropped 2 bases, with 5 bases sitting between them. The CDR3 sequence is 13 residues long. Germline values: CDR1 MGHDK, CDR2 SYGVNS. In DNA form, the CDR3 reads TGTGCCAGCAGTGATAGGCCCTACAATGAGCAGTTCTTC. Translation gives CASSDRPYNEQFF.

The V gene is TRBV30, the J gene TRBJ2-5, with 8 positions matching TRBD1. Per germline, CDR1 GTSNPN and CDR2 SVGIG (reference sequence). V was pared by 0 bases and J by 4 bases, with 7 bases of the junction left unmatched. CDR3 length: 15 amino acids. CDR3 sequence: CAWSVLATGVETQYF. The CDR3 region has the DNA TGTGCCTGGAGTGTCCTCGCGACAGGGGTAGAGACCCAGTACTTC.

The CDR3 protein is CASSPSPGKNTEAFF. The CDR3 bases are TGTGCCAGCTCACCAAGTCCGGGGAAGAACACTGAAGCTTTCTTT. The chain employs TRBV18 and TRBJ1-1; no clear D gene. Germline V gives CDR1 KGHSH, CDR2 LQKENI. The ends were cut back, 2 bases at V and 1 base at J, with 11 bases in the middle. The CDR3 length is 15 residues.

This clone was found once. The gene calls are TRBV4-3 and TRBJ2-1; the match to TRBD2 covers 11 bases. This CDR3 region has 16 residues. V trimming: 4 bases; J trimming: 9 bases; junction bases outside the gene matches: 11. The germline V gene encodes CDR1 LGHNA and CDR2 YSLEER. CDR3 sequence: CASSRDGTSGLIEQFF. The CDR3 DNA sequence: TGCGCCAGCAGCCGCGACGGGACTAGCGGTCTGATTGAGCAGTTCTTC.

Here the CDR3 DNA reads TGCGCCAGCAGTCAACCTGGACAGATAAATCAGCCCCAGCATTTT. Translated: CASSQPGQINQPQHF. The V call is TRBV23-1, the J call TRBJ1-5; TRBD1 is a possible D gene (6 bases). TRBV23-1 carries the ORF label, with uncertain function. V lost 2 bases and J lost 4, with 12 bases in between. This CDR3 has 15 residues.

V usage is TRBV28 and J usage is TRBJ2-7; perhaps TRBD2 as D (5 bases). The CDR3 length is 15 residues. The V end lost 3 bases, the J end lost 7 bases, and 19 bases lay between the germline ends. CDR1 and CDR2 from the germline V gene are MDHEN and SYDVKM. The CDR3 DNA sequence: TGTGCCAGCAGTTTTCAAAGCGGTTTAAGAGGGGAGCAGTACTTC. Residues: CASSFQSGLRGEQYF. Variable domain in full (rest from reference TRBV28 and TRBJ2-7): DVKVTQSSRYLVKRTGEKVFLECVQDMDHENMFWYRQDPGLGLRLIYFSYDVKMKEKGDIPEGYSVSREKKERFSLILESASTNQTSMYLCASSFQSGLRGEQYFGPGTRLTVT.

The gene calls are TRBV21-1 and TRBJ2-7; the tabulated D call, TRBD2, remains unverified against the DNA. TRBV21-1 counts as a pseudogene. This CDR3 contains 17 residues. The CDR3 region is CASLAGAERATSYEQYF. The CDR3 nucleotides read TGTGCCTCTTTGGCGGGGGCAGAGCGGGCGACCTCCTACGAGCAGTACTTC.